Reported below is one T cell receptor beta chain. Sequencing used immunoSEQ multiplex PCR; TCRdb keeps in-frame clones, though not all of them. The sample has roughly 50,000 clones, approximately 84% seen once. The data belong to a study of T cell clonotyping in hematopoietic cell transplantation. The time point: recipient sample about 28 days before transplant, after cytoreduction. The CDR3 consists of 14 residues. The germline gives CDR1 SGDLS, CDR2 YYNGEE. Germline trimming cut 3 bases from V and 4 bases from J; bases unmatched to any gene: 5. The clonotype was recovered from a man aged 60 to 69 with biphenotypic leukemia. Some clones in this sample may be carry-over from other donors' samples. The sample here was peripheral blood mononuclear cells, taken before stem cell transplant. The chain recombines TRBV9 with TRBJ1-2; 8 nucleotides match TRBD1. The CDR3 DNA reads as TGTGCCAGCAGCGCACCGGGACAGGTCTATGGCTACACCTTC. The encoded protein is CASSAPGQVYGYTF.